This T cell receptor beta chain appears in the sequencing data of a study of early stage breast cancer tumors. This CDR3 contains 15 residues. From germline, CDR1 is MNHNS and CDR2 SASEGT. The J segment lost 4 bases and the V segment lost 6 bases, leaving 8 bases of the junction unmatched. Libraries were prepared by immunoSEQ multiplex PCR; TCRdb keeps only in-frame clonotypes and omits some of them. The sample carries 25,000 to 30,000 clones, under 60% recorded once. Sequenced sample: breast tumor tissue. This chain uses TRBV6-1 with TRBJ2-1; 8 nucleotides align to TRBD2. The TCR sequence derives from a person aged 50 to 59 with breast cancer. CDR3 amino acids: CASRETSGGYNEQFF. DNA for the CDR3: TGTGCCAGCAGGGAAACTAGCGGAGGTTACAATGAGCAGTTCTTC.